These 4 T cell receptor beta chains came from one sample sequenced in a study of T cell repertoires in cytomegalovirus infection. Antigen specificity for these receptors is unknown. TCRdb reprocessed the reads via MiXCR and lists one record per CDR3 protein. The repertoire includes about 570,000 distinct CDR3 sequences, 35% to 50% of them detected once, and around 48% sits in the top ten. The sample in question was cultured PBMCs, obtained from culture after CMV antigen stimulation. The receptors shown here come from a human donor in good health (CMV status not recorded). Some clones in this sample may be carry-over from other donors' samples.

This clonotype was counted between two and nine times. This chain connects TRBV5-4 to TRBJ2-1; D may correspond to TRBD1 or TRBD2 (5 bases each). The CDR3 has 16 amino acids. The V end was cut by 4 bases, the J end by 0 bases, with 14 bases between. The V gene's germline CDR1 is SGHNT and CDR2 YYREEE (reference sequence). CDR3 amino acids: CASSIGTARSYNEQFF. In nucleotides, the CDR3 is TGTGCCAGCAGCATCGGGACCGCCCGCTCCTACAATGAGCAGTTCTTC.

The V gene is TRBV29-1, the J gene TRBJ2-1, with a possible D match to TRBD1 (6 bases). Germline V gene lookup returns CDR1 SQVTM and CDR2 ANQGSEA. The V and J ends lost 7 bases and 6 bases respectively, with 19 bases between them. This CDR3 spans 14 amino acids. CDR3 protein: CSAVKTGPSNEQFF. The CDR3 nucleotides read TGCAGCGCCGTCAAGACAGGACCGAGCAATGAGCAGTTCTTC.

The CDR3 region has the DNA TGTGCCAGCTCGCCGGGGAGACTCACAGATACGCAGTATTTT. Translated: CASSPGRLTDTQYF. This chain connects TRBV18 to TRBJ2-3, with D possibly TRBD2 on 5 matching bases. The CDR3 is 14 amino acids. Trimming cost V 6 bases and J 2 bases, with 12 bases left between them. Germline loops: CDR1 KGHSH, CDR2 LQKENI. Using reference TRBV18 and TRBJ2-3 for the parts outside the CDR3, the full variable domain is NAGVMQNPRHLVRRRGQEARLRCSPMKGHSHVYWYRQLPEEGLKFMVYLQKENIIDESGMPKERFSAEFPKEGPSILRIQQVVRGDSAAYFCASSPGRLTDTQYFGPGTRLTVL.

The chain couples TRBV11-2 to TRBJ2-5; D gene uncertain. Germline V lookup: CDR1 SGHAT, CDR2 FQNNGV. Trimming stripped 3 bases from V and 5 bases from J, with 13 bases between. CDR3 length: 14 amino acids. CDR3 DNA: TGTGCCAGCAGCTTTGGCTGGGCTGGGGAGACCCAGTACTTC. Encoded protein: CASSFGWAGETQYF.